This TCR beta chain was recorded in a study of blood T cell repertoires in COVID-19. Whole-study context: From the United States, Italy and Spain came samples of acute and convalescent COVID-19.

The assay was immunoSEQ multiplex PCR, and TCRdb's table has in-frame clones only and misses some. The table has tens of thousands of clones, approximately 78% seen once. Trimming took 7 bases from V and 3 from J, leaving 16 bases between them. The CDR3 totals 15 residues. CDR1 and CDR2 (germline): SGHNT, YENEEA. This rearrangement joins TRBV11-3 to TRBJ1-5; a possible D gene is TRBD1 (5 bases). This receptor was obtained from a human donor in a cohort sampled during active COVID-19. Sequenced input: peripheral blood. CDR3 sequence (DNA): TGTGCCAGCACCCCGGAGGGGACCCCCAATCAGCCCCAGCATTTT. Protein product: CASTPEGTPNQPQHF. The complete variable domain, with remaining parts taken from reference TRBV11-3 and TRBJ1-5, reads EAGVVQSPRYKIIEKKQPVAFWCNPISGHNTLYWYLQNLGQGPELLIRYENEEAVDDSQLPKDRFSAERLKGVDSTLKIQPAELGDSAVYLCASTPEGTPNQPQHFGDGTRLSIL.